This T cell receptor beta chain came from a study of regulatory T cells in long-lasting Graves disease. The study's findings and limits: Gene preferences differed: TRBV28, TRBJ1-2, TRBJ2-5 in persistent cases.

This clonotype has ten or more counts. Its specificity is unknown. Time point meaning: persistent/refractory GD, antithyroid drugs over 5 years with positive TRAb. RNA isolated from PBMCs was used to make the TCR library. The CDR3 contains 14 residues. Between the trimmed V and J ends, which lost 3 bases and 2 bases, there was a span of 5 bases. CDR1 MDHEN and CDR2 SYDVKM come from the germline V gene. Relying on iRepertoire HTBI primers and Arm-PCR of CDR3 regions, the team built TCR beta libraries. Each CDR3 protein is one row after TCRdb ran MiXCR on the multiplex PCR reads. The table has approximately 400,000 distinct CDR3 sequences, 20% to 25% seen once.

The chain links TRBV28 to TRBJ2-6; D is undetermined. The sequence derives from a female donor with Graves disease. Sequencing used peripheral blood mononuclear cells (PBMCs), obtained when the disease was refractory, from a patient treated with antithyroid drugs. CDR3 region: CASSFITGANVLTF. The CDR3 nucleotides are TGTGCCAGCAGTTTCATTACTGGGGCCAACGTCCTGACTTTC. Variable domain in full (rest from reference TRBV28 and TRBJ2-6): DVKVTQSSRYLVKRTGEKVFLECVQDMDHENMFWYRQDPGLGLRLIYFSYDVKMKEKGDIPEGYSVSREKKERFSLILESASTNQTSMYLCASSFITGANVLTFGAGSRLTVL.